The 25 T cell receptor beta chains in this list originate from one sample, sequenced in a study of CD8+ T cells in alopecia areata. cDNA prepared by RNA extraction and subsequent reverse transcription served as the template for sequencing. Repertoires were generated with immunoSEQ multiplex PCR, while TCRdb's copy carries only in-frame clones and drops some. The sample includes more than 95,000 clones, 41% of them seen just once. Sequences were obtained from CD4+ T cells sorted from blood. These TCRs come from a human donor with alopecia areata.

This clone was seen a few times. The chain links TRBV4-1 to TRBJ1-1; D gene ambiguous. V lost 1 base and J lost 5, with 14 bases in between. Germline CDR1 MGHRA, CDR2 YSYEKL. The CDR3 spans 15 residues. The CDR3 reads CASSQGVIPWTEAFF. Here the CDR3 DNA reads TGCGCCAGCAGCCAAGGGGTCATACCGTGGACTGAAGCTTTCTTT.

The rearrangement links TRBV6-6 to TRBJ2-7, with TRBD2 as a possible D gene (6 bases). The CDR3 runs to 16 residues. CDR1 is MNHNY and CDR2 is SVGAGI in the germline V gene (reference sequence). V gave up 2 bases and J gave up 1 base, with 15 bases separating them. The CDR3 nucleotides are TGTGCCAGCAGTTACCGACTTGGGCGGGGATCCTACGAGCAGTACTTC. Its translation: CASSYRLGRGSYEQYF.

The rearrangement uses TRBV29-1 and TRBJ2-7; TRBD1 matches at 9 bases. Germline-derived CDR1 and CDR2 are SQVTM and ANQGSEA. The J segment lost 3 bases and the V segment lost 5 bases, leaving 11 bases of the junction unmatched. CDR3 size: 15 residues. The chain's CDR3 is CSVTPGQGLIYEQYF. Written as DNA, the CDR3 is TGCAGCGTTACTCCAGGACAGGGGCTCATCTACGAGCAGTACTTC.

The rearrangement links TRBV4-1 to TRBJ2-7, with D tentatively TRBD1 (7 bases). V was trimmed by 3 bases and J by 5 bases, leaving 14 bases between them. This CDR3 is 14 amino acids long. Per the germline V gene, CDR1 is MGHRA and CDR2 is YSYEKL. CDR3 protein: CASSHRQGLDEQYF. In DNA form, the CDR3 reads TGCGCCAGCAGCCACAGACAGGGACTTGACGAGCAGTACTTC.

The CDR3 DNA is TGTGCCAGCAGCCCGCGGACTAGCGGGAGTTCCTACAATGAGCAGTTCTTC. Residues: CASSPRTSGSSYNEQFF. This rearrangement joins TRBV7-8 to TRBJ2-1, with 13 bases lining up with TRBD2. Germline CDR1 SGHVS, CDR2 FQNEAQ. The junction had 5 bases not matched to a gene; V was cut back by 5 bases and J by 1 base. This CDR3 has 17 amino acids. Drawing the rest from reference TRBV7-8 and TRBJ2-1, the complete variable domain is GAGVSQSPRYKVAKRGQDVALRCDPISGHVSLFWYQQALGQGPEFLTYFQNEAQLDKSGLPSDRFFAERPEGSVSTLKIQRTQQEDSAVYLCASSPRTSGSSYNEQFFGPGTRLTVL.

CDR3 loop: CASSVQGLGADTQYF. The CDR3, as DNA: TGTGCCAGCAGTGTTCAGGGGCTCGGGGCAGATACGCAGTATTTT. The rearrangement uses TRBV25-1 and TRBJ2-3, with D perhaps matching TRBD1 (6 bases). The CDR3 runs to 15 residues. V gave up 4 bases and J gave up 4 bases, with 15 bases separating them. Germline lookup yields CDR1 MGHDK and CDR2 SYGVNS.

This clone was detected a few times. The chain links TRBV4-3 to TRBJ2-2, with 10 bases identical to TRBD2. The CDR3 has 16 residues. Trimming at V came to 0 bases and at J to 7 bases, leaving 5 bases not matched to a gene. CDR1 and CDR2 (germline): LGHNA, YSLEER. The CDR3 DNA reads TGCGCCAGCAGCCAAGAATCGACTAGCGGGCGCGGGGAGCTGTTTTTT. Its translation is CASSQESTSGRGELFF.

The J gene is TRBJ2-5, the V gene TRBV29-1; D uncertain. Germline CDR1 SQVTM, CDR2 ANQGSEA. V lost 4 bases and J 1 base, leaving 16 bases between the germline ends. The CDR3 contains 15 residues. The CDR3 loop is CSVGIGRDLQETQYF. CDR3 coding DNA: TGCAGCGTTGGAATCGGGCGCGACCTCCAAGAGACCCAGTACTTC. Full variable domain (remainder filled in from reference TRBV29-1 and TRBJ2-5): SAVISQKPSRDICQRGTSLTIQCQVDSQVTMMFWYRQQPGQSLTLIATANQGSEATYESGFVIDKFPISRPNLTFSTLTVSNMSPEDSSIYLCSVGIGRDLQETQYFGPGTRLLVL.

This chain connects TRBV30 to TRBJ1-2, with 8 bases that match TRBD1. J lost 7 bases, V lost 1 base, and 2 bases had no gene match. This CDR3 is built from 12 residues. Per germline, CDR1 GTSNPN and CDR2 SVGIG (reference sequence). This chain's CDR3 is CAWSEDRVGYTF. The CDR3 DNA follows: TGTGCCTGGAGTGAGGACAGGGTTGGCTACACCTTC.

The V gene is TRBV30, the J gene TRBJ1-2; maybe TRBD1 (6 bases). This CDR3 spans 13 amino acids. CDR1 is GTSNPN and CDR2 is SVGIG in the germline V gene (reference sequence). V was cut by 2 bases and J by 3 bases, with 10 bases left in between. CDR3 DNA: TGTGCCTGGAGTCAGGGGAGGGACTATGGCTACACCTTC. Its translation: CAWSQGRDYGYTF. The complete variable domain, with remaining parts taken from reference TRBV30 and TRBJ1-2, reads SQTIHQWPATLVQPVGSPLSLECTVEGTSNPNLYWYRQAAGRGLQLLFYSVGIGQISSEVPQNLSASRPQDRQFILSSKKLLLSDSGFYLCAWSQGRDYGYTFGSGTRLTVV.

The chain employs TRBV20-1 and TRBJ1-2; D call uncertain. The germline CDR1 and CDR2 sequences are DFQATT and SNEGSKA (reference sequence). Trimming shortened V by 5 bases and J by 1 base, and 5 bases separated the two germline ends. CDR3 size: 11 residues. This chain's CDR3 is CSARDNYGYTF. The CDR3 nucleotides are TGCAGTGCTCGGGATAACTATGGCTACACCTTC.

This chain connects TRBV6-5 to TRBJ1-6; D may be TRBD1 (6 bases). This CDR3 comprises 13 residues. Trimming took 3 bases from V and 9 from J, leaving 9 bases between them. Germline lookup yields CDR1 MNHEY and CDR2 SVGAGI. The CDR3 loop reads CASSYLQGSPLHF. CDR3 in DNA: TGTGCCAGCAGTTATTTACAGGGTTCACCCCTCCACTTT.

CDR3: CASSTPGAANIQYF. The CDR3 DNA follows: TGTGCCAGTAGTACCCCCGGGGCAGCAAACATTCAGTACTTC. The chain combines TRBV19 with TRBJ2-4, with D possibly being TRBD1 or TRBD2 (5 bases each). Germline assignment: CDR1 LNHDA and CDR2 SQIVND (reference sequence). The V gene lost 4 bases and the J gene lost 6 bases, with 13 bases spanning the gap. The CDR3 is 14 amino acids.

This clone was recorded once. The chain is built from TRBV7-6 and TRBJ2-7; a possible D gene is TRBD2 (5 bases). Germline V gene data show CDR1 as SGHVS and CDR2 as FNYEAQ. The CDR3 is made up of 12 amino acids. V was clipped by 3 bases and J by 4 bases, with 7 bases between them. CDR3 sequence: CASSLSGYEQYF. Here the CDR3 DNA reads TGTGCCAGCAGCTTGTCGGGATACGAGCAGTACTTC. Based on the CDR3 plus reference TRBV7-6 and TRBJ2-7, the full variable domain is GAGVSQSPRYKVTKRGQDVALRCDPISGHVSLYWYRQALGQGPEFLTYFNYEAQQDKSGLPNDRFSAERPEGSISTLTIQRTEQRDSAMYRCASSLSGYEQYFGPGTRLTVT.

The rearrangement uses TRBV5-6 and TRBJ2-7, with unresolved D. This CDR3 is built from 13 residues. V lost 4 bases to trimming and J lost 9 bases, with 17 bases between them. Germline V gives CDR1 SGHDT, CDR2 YYEEEE. The CDR3 bases are TGTGCCAGCAGCCCGGCCATAGGAACTGGGCAGTACTTC. Translating it yields CASSPAIGTGQYF.

This clone has more than one count but fewer than ten. The chain recombines TRBV19 with TRBJ1-6, with D possibly being TRBD1 (6 bases). CDR1 and CDR2 from the germline V gene are LNHDA and SQIVND (reference sequence). This CDR3 is built from 14 residues. V dropped 9 bases and J dropped 6 bases, with 15 bases sitting between them. The CDR3: CASRPGQFNSPLHF. In DNA, the CDR3 is TGTGCCAGCAGACCCGGACAGTTTAATTCACCCCTCCACTTT.

This clone came up a few times. The chain couples TRBV19 to TRBJ2-1, with 11 bases matching TRBD2. From germline, CDR1 is LNHDA and CDR2 SQIVND (reference sequence). This CDR3 has 14 amino acids. V gave up 5 bases and J gave up 14 bases; unmatched junction bases: 11. CDR3 loop: CASSSGLAEVREFF. Here the CDR3 DNA reads TGTGCCAGTAGTTCGGGACTAGCGGAGGTCAGGGAGTTCTTC.

The chain has TRBV29-1 and TRBJ2-1, with 7 bases fitting TRBD2. Germline-derived CDR1 and CDR2 are SQVTM and ANQGSEA. This CDR3 is built from 11 residues. The V and J ends lost 4 bases and 7 bases, in that order; junction bases with no gene match: 1. CDR3 loop: CSVGLANEQFF. For the CDR3, the DNA is TGCAGCGTTGGACTAGCTAATGAGCAGTTCTTC.

The J gene is TRBJ1-2, the V gene TRBV6-5, with a tentative D call TRBD1 (6 bases). V was cut by 2 bases and J by 5 bases, with 12 bases left in between. CDR1 MNHEY and CDR2 SVGAGI come from the germline V gene. The CDR3 has 14 residues. CDR3 nucleotide sequence: TGTGCCAGCAGTTACAAGGGGGGGAGGTATGGCTACACCTTC. Translation: CASSYKGGRYGYTF.

The chain employs TRBV29-1 and TRBJ2-3; possibly TRBD1 for D (6 bases). Germline V gene lookup returns CDR1 SQVTM and CDR2 ANQGSEA. V was shortened by 5 bases and J by 3 bases, with 12 bases between the two germline ends. The length of the CDR3 is 13 residues. CDR3 bases: TGCAGCGTTACAGGGTTTTGGACAGATACGCAGTATTTT. This codes for CSVTGFWTDTQYF.

This clone was counted between two and nine times. The chain uses TRBV14 and TRBJ1-2; perhaps TRBD1 as D (5 bases). V was clipped by 6 bases and J by 2 bases, with 10 bases between them. The CDR3 sequence is 13 residues long. CDR1 SGHDN and CDR2 FVKESK come from the germline V gene. Here the CDR3 reads CASSRGLNYGYTF. The CDR3 DNA sequence: TGTGCCAGCAGTCGGGGCCTGAACTATGGCTACACCTTC.

This clone was detected a few times. The V gene is TRBV7-2, the J gene TRBJ2-7; 8 bases align to TRBD2. V lost 6 bases and J lost 3; bases outside the gene matches: 10. Germline values: CDR1 SGHTA, CDR2 FQGNSA. The CDR3 runs to 15 residues. The CDR3 reads CASSSPGLGGYEQYF. The CDR3 nucleotides read TGTGCCAGCAGTTCCCCGGGACTAGGAGGCTACGAGCAGTACTTC.

The rearrangement joins TRBV6-5 to TRBJ1-2; D is uncertain. The CDR3 loop spans 13 amino acids. Germline loops: CDR1 MNHEY, CDR2 SVGAGI. V was trimmed by 0 bases and J by 7 bases, leaving 9 bases between them. Written as DNA, the CDR3 is TGTGCCAGCAGTTACTCGTGGACCGCTGGCTACACCTTC. Its translation: CASSYSWTAGYTF.

The V call is TRBV30, the J call TRBJ2-7; 8 bases are shared with TRBD1. The germline gives CDR1 GTSNPN, CDR2 SVGIG (reference sequence). The CDR3 spans 15 residues. Unmatched junction bases numbered 8, after V lost 0 bases and J lost 4 bases. The CDR3 here is CAWSVRGQGAYEQYF. The CDR3 DNA reads as TGTGCCTGGAGTGTACGGGGGCAGGGGGCTTACGAGCAGTACTTC.

The chain recombines TRBV2 with TRBJ1-2, with unresolved D. Trimming shortened V by 6 bases and J by 0 bases, and 11 bases separated the two germline ends. Germline loops: CDR1 SNHLY, CDR2 FYNNEI. This CDR3 comprises 14 residues. CDR3 sequence reads: CASRLTEANYGYTF. The CDR3 DNA reads as TGTGCCAGCAGGCTGACGGAAGCTAACTATGGCTACACCTTC.